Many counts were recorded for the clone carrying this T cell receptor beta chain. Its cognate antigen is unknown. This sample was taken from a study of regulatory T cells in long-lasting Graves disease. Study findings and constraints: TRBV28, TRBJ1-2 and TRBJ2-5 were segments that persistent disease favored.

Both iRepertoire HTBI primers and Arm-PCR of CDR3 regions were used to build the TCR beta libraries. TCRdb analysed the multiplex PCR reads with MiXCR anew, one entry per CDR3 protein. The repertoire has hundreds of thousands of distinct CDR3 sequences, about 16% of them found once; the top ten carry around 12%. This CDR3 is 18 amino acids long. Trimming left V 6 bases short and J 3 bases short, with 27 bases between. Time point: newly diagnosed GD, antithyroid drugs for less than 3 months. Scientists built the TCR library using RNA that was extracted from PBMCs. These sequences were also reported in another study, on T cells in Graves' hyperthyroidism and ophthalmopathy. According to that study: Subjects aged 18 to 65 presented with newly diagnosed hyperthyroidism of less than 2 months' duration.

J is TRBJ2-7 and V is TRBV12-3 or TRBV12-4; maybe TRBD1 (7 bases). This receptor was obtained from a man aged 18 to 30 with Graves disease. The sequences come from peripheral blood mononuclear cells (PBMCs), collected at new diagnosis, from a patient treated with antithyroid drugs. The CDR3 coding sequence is TGTGCCAGCAGCCCCCCGGAGGGGGAAGTGACAGGGTGCTACGAGCAGTACTTC. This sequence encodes CASSPPEGEVTGCYEQYF.